This paragraph reports one TCR beta chain. The antigen it binds to is not known. No quality values exist for individual bases; no much larger clone is one base distant. This specimen belongs to a study of control samples from healthy donors and cancer patients (dated by TCRdb to 2020 to 2022). The library was produced with the immunoSEQ multiplex PCR assay. Not all clones reach the TCRdb copy of this immuneACCESS table, which keeps in-frame sequences only. Checked studies attribute under half of the gap to unresolved V genes and leave the rest unexplained. The sample table records 210,000 or so clones; about 91% of these occur just once. The biggest ten clones account for 1.8% of the sample. Counted from cysteine to phenylalanine, this CDR3 has 12 amino acids. Of the read, only the CDR3 DNA is kept; its 36 bases are in frame from base 1. According to the germline V gene, CDR1 reads SGHTA and CDR2 reads FQGNSA. A distance of 19 bases separates the germline ends of V and J, which lose 7 bases and 14 bases respectively.

This receptor was identified in a man younger than 40 in good health. The chain uses TRBV7-2 and TRBJ2-3, with TRBD2 as a weak D call on 6 bases. The material sequenced was blood. The CDR3 reads CASNFKGLRMYF. The sequenced DNA: TGTGCCAGCAACTTTAAGGGACTGCGAATGTATTTT.